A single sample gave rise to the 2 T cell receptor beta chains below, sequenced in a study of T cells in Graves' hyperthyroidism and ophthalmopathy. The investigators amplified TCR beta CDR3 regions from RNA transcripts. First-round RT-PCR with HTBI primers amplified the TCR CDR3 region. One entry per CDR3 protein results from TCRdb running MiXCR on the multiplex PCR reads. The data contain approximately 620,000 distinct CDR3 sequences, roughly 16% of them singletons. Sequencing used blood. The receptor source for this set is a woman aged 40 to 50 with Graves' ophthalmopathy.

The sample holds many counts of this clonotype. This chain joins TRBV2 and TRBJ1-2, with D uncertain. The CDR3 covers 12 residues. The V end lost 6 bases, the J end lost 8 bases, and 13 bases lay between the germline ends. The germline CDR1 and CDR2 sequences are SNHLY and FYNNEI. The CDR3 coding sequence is TGTGCCAGCAGGATTGACTACCCAGGCTACACCTTC. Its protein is CASRIDYPGYTF.

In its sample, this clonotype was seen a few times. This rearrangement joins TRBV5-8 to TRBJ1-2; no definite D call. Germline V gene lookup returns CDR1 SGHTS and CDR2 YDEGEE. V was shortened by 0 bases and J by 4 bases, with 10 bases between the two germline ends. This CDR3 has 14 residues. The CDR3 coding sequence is TGTGCCAGCAGCTTGGTGCTGGTCGGCTATGGCTACACCTTC. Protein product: CASSLVLVGYGYTF.